One sample yielded the 14 T cell receptor beta chains listed below, sequenced in a study of blood T cell repertoires in COVID-19. Libraries were prepared by immunoSEQ multiplex PCR; TCRdb keeps only in-frame clonotypes and omits some of them. Here the sample spans about 120,000 clones, 85% to 90% being singletons. Sample: peripheral blood. These receptors came from a man aged 70-80 years with active or convalescent COVID-19.

CDR3 sequence: CASSSTGVMNTEAFF. The DNA of the CDR3 is TGTGCCAGCAGCTCAACAGGAGTCATGAACACTGAAGCTTTCTTT. V usage is TRBV28 and J usage is TRBJ1-1; D is perhaps TRBD1 (5 bases). This CDR3 is 15 amino acids long. Between the trimmed V and J ends, which lost 6 bases and 0 bases, there was a span of 14 bases. Germline CDR1 reads MDHEN; CDR2 reads SYDVKM.

The V gene is TRBV5-1, the J gene TRBJ2-2; 7 bases agree with TRBD2. CDR1 is SGHRS, CDR2 YFSETQ, per germline. The V segment lost 4 bases and the J segment 5 bases; nucleotides outside the gene matches: 8. This CDR3 has 15 residues. The DNA of the CDR3 is TGCGCCAGCAGCCCCAGCGGGGAGGAAACCGGGGAGCTGTTTTTT. It codes for CASSPSGEETGELFF.

The V gene is TRBV6-5, the J gene TRBJ2-2, with a possible D match to TRBD2 (6 bases). The CDR3 is 15 amino acids. Germline V gene sequence: CDR1 MNHEY, CDR2 SVGAGI. V gave up 6 bases and J gave up 0 bases, with 11 bases separating them. The CDR3, as DNA: TGTGCCAGCAGCCGGGACTGGGCGAACACCGGGGAGCTGTTTTTT. It yields the protein CASSRDWANTGELFF.

This chain uses TRBV11-3 with TRBJ2-3, with a tentative D call TRBD1 (5 bases). Per germline, CDR1 SGHNT and CDR2 YENEEA. The CDR3 covers 14 residues. With 3 bases removed from V and 1 base from J, the gap between germline ends came to 8 bases. CDR3 DNA: TGTGCCAGCAGCTTCGGACAAGGCACAGATACGCAGTATTTT. Its protein is CASSFGQGTDTQYF.

The CDR3 spells CAISDGQGYGKLFF. CDR3 bases: TGTGCCATCAGTGATGGACAGGGGTATGGGAAACTGTTTTTT. This chain joins TRBV10-3 and TRBJ1-4; 9 positions agree with TRBD1. The germline V gene encodes CDR1 ENHRY and CDR2 SYGVKD. The CDR3 runs 14 residues. V lost 3 bases, J lost 11 bases, and 7 bases stayed unmatched.

CDR3 in DNA: TGTGCCAGCAGTCAACAGGGGGACACTGAAGCTTTCTTT. This codes for CASSQQGDTEAFF. The gene calls are TRBV12-3 or TRBV12-4 and TRBJ1-1; 8 bases agree with TRBD1. The CDR3 runs to 13 residues. V lost 5 bases to trimming and J lost 3 bases; unmatched junction nucleotides: 2.

The V and J genes are TRBV4-1 and TRBJ1-4, with D possibly being TRBD1 (6 bases). V was shortened by 0 bases and J by 3 bases, with 11 bases between the two germline ends. The CDR3 is 16 residues long. The germline gives CDR1 MGHRA, CDR2 YSYEKL. The CDR3 sequence is CASSQDWGQANEKLFF. The CDR3 coding sequence is TGCGCCAGCAGCCAAGATTGGGGGCAAGCTAATGAAAAACTGTTTTTT.

V and J are TRBV29-1 and TRBJ2-4; D unresolved. The CDR3 is 14 residues long. Germline lookup yields CDR1 SQVTM and CDR2 ANQGSEA. V lost 6 bases, J lost 0 bases, and 12 bases lay in between. This CDR3 is CSVRSSVAKNIQYF. Written as DNA, the CDR3 is TGCAGCGTACGATCGTCGGTAGCCAAAAACATTCAGTACTTC. Full variable domain (outside the CDR3, taken from reference TRBV29-1 and TRBJ2-4): SAVISQKPSRDICQRGTSLTIQCQVDSQVTMMFWYRQQPGQSLTLIATANQGSEATYESGFVIDKFPISRPNLTFSTLTVSNMSPEDSSIYLCSVRSSVAKNIQYFGAGTRLSVL.

The chain employs TRBV19 and TRBJ1-5; 8 nucleotides line up with TRBD1. In germline, CDR1 is LNHDA, CDR2 SQIVND (reference sequence). The CDR3 spans 16 residues. Unmatched junction bases numbered 11, after V lost 5 bases and J lost 5 bases. CDR3 nucleotides: TGTGCCAGTAGTCTCTACAGGGGGGGGGAACATCAGCCCCAGCATTTT. This translates into CASSLYRGGEHQPQHF.

The chain carries TRBV7-9 and TRBJ2-5, with 8 bases identical to TRBD2. The CDR3 covers 16 residues. Germline V gene lookup returns CDR1 SEHNR and CDR2 FQNEAQ (reference sequence). V lost 3 bases to trimming and J lost 2 bases; unmatched junction nucleotides: 8. The DNA of the CDR3 is TGTGCCAGCAGCTTCGACGTTTTAGCGGGACAAGAGACCCAGTACTTC. Translated: CASSFDVLAGQETQYF.

The genes are TRBV11-1 and TRBJ2-7, with a possible D match to TRBD2 (6 bases). CDR1 SGHAT and CDR2 FQDESV come from the germline V gene (reference sequence). V gave up 2 bases and J gave up 5 bases, with 13 bases separating them. This CDR3 contains 14 residues. The CDR3 sequence: CASSLSGRADEQYF. The CDR3 region has the DNA TGTGCCAGCAGCTTAAGCGGGCGGGCGGACGAGCAGTACTTC.

This clone showed up just once. Here the CDR3 DNA reads TGTGCCAGCAGTGATGAAGGGGTGTCTGGAAACACCATATATTTT. It yields the protein CASSDEGVSGNTIYF. The chain is built from TRBV6-6 and TRBJ1-3, with D possibly matching TRBD1 (5 bases). The CDR3 sequence is 15 residues long. V was trimmed by 5 bases and J by 1 base, leaving 12 bases between them. Germline V gene sequence: CDR1 MNHNY, CDR2 SVGAGI (reference sequence).

As regards this clone: The junction departs from germline at one end; a sequencing error may be responsible. The chain links TRBV29-1 to TRBJ2-3, with 10 bases that match TRBD2. Per germline, CDR1 SQVTM and CDR2 ANQGSEA. The CDR3 length is 13 residues. The CDR3 DNA reads TGCAGCGTAGAAGCGGGAGGGCCAGATACGCAGTATTTT. Amino acid sequence: CSVEAGGPDTQYF.

The genes are TRBV28 and TRBJ2-1; no firm D call. Germline lookup yields CDR1 MDHEN and CDR2 SYDVKM. CDR3 size: 12 residues. Trimming took 5 bases from V and 9 from J, leaving 11 bases between them. The CDR3: CASSTLMSEQFF. For the CDR3, the DNA is TGTGCCAGCAGTACCCTGATGAGTGAGCAGTTCTTC. Full variable domain (outside the CDR3, taken from reference TRBV28 and TRBJ2-1): DVKVTQSSRYLVKRTGEKVFLECVQDMDHENMFWYRQDPGLGLRLIYFSYDVKMKEKGDIPEGYSVSREKKERFSLILESASTNQTSMYLCASSTLMSEQFFGPGTRLTVL.